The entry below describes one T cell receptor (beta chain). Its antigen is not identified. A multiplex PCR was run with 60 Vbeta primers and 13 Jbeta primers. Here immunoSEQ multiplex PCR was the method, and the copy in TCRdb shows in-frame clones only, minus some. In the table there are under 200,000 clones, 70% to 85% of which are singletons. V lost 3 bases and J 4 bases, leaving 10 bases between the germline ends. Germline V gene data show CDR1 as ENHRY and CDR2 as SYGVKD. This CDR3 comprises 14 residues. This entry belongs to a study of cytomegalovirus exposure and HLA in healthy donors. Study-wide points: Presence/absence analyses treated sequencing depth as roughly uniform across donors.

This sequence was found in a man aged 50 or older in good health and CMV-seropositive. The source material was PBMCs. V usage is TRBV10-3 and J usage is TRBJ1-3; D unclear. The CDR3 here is CAISEEGLGNTIYF. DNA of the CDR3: TGTGCCATCAGTGAAGAGGGTTTGGGAAACACCATATATTTT.